Shown below are 10 T cell receptor beta chains from a single sample sequenced in a study of blood T cell repertoires in COVID-19. Data came from immunoSEQ multiplex PCR; TCRdb stores just in-frame clones and leaves some out. The top ten hold 3.7% of the sample, which has about 150,000 clones, roughly four fifths seen once. The specimen was peripheral blood. The receptors originated from a woman older than 75 with acute or convalescent COVID-19.

The chain recombines TRBV2 with TRBJ2-1; TRBD1 matches at 9 bases. From germline, CDR1 is SNHLY and CDR2 FYNNEI. V lost 2 bases and J lost 8; bases outside the gene matches: 10. The CDR3 consists of 16 residues. This CDR3 reads CASSEFFPDRGHEQFF. CDR3 in DNA: TGTGCCAGCAGTGAATTTTTCCCGGACAGGGGACATGAGCAGTTCTTC. Complete variable domain (other parts from reference TRBV2 and TRBJ2-1): EPEVTQTPSHQVTQMGQEVILRCVPISNHLYFYWYRQILGQKVEFLVSFYNNEISEKSEIFDDQFSVERPDGSNFTLKIRSTKLEDSAMYFCASSEFFPDRGHEQFFGPGTRLTVL.

Of note for this clone: This sample also contains other DNA sequences that code for the same CDR3. CDR3 loop: CASSFSGGETQYF. CDR3 in DNA: TGTGCCAGCAGTTTTAGCGGGGGAGAGACCCAGTACTTC. This chain joins TRBV12-3 or TRBV12-4 and TRBJ2-5; 9 bases agree with TRBD2. There are 13 residues in the CDR3. V lost 3 bases to trimming and J lost 4 bases; unmatched junction nucleotides: 0.

Written as DNA, the CDR3 is TGTGCCAGCTCACGGGATGGGACAACTTATGGCTACACCTTC. It codes for CASSRDGTTYGYTF. V usage is TRBV18 and J usage is TRBJ1-2; the D gene is possibly TRBD1 (6 bases). Germline V gives CDR1 KGHSH, CDR2 LQKENI. Trimming removed 4 bases at V and 5 bases at J, with 14 bases between. The CDR3 is 14 amino acids.

This chain uses TRBV19 with TRBJ1-3; D gene uncertain. Per germline, CDR1 LNHDA and CDR2 SQIVND (reference sequence). Trimming took off 7 bases at V and 0 bases at J, with 10 bases between the two ends. This CDR3 has 14 amino acids. The CDR3 DNA reads TGTGCCAGTAACGACATCTTCTCTGGAAACACCATATATTTT. This encodes CASNDIFSGNTIYF.

The CDR3 coding sequence is TGTGCCAGTAGCCCACCGGGGACAGGGGCTTTTTCACCCCTCCACTTT. It specifies CASSPPGTGAFSPLHF. The rearrangement links TRBV19 to TRBJ1-6; 10 bases align to TRBD1. The length of the CDR3 is 16 residues. In germline, CDR1 is LNHDA, CDR2 SQIVND (reference sequence). J was trimmed by 9 bases and V by 6 bases; bases with no gene match: 11.

This clone has only one observation. This chain uses TRBV20-1 with TRBJ2-4; 7 bases map to TRBD1. Germline assignment: CDR1 DFQATT and CDR2 SNEGSKA (reference sequence). This CDR3 region has 15 residues. J lost 7 bases, V lost 3 bases, and 12 bases had no gene match. CDR3 residues: CSASEGADLRNIQYF. The CDR3 DNA is TGCAGTGCTAGTGAGGGGGCGGATTTGAGGAACATTCAGTACTTC.

V gene TRBV29-1 combines with J gene TRBJ1-2, with a tentative D call TRBD1 (5 bases). V shed 2 bases and J shed 7 bases, with 17 bases lying between them. The CDR3 runs 14 residues. Germline V gene lookup returns CDR1 SQVTM and CDR2 ANQGSEA. CDR3 DNA: TGCAGCGTTGAACGCGGGAGGGGAGTTGGTGGCTACACCTTC. Its translation is CSVERGRGVGGYTF. Using reference TRBV29-1 and TRBJ1-2 for the parts outside the CDR3, the full variable domain is SAVISQKPSRDICQRGTSLTIQCQVDSQVTMMFWYRQQPGQSLTLIATANQGSEATYESGFVIDKFPISRPNLTFSTLTVSNMSPEDSSIYLCSVERGRGVGGYTFGSGTRLTVV.

This chain connects TRBV19 to TRBJ2-7; 10 bases align to TRBD1. Germline values: CDR1 LNHDA, CDR2 SQIVND (reference sequence). CDR3 length equals 13 residues. V was clipped by 5 bases and J by 6 bases; unmatched bases: 4. The CDR3 DNA reads TGTGCCAGTAGTTACGACAGGGGGCGCGAGCAGTACTTC. It encodes CASSYDRGREQYF.

V usage is TRBV2 and J usage is TRBJ2-7, with TRBD1 matching over 7 bases. CDR1 and CDR2 from the germline V gene are SNHLY and FYNNEI. CDR3 size: 13 residues. The V gene end was trimmed by 8 bases and the J gene end by 5 bases; junction bases not matched to a gene: 9. CDR3 protein: CASARDRDDEQYF. CDR3 bases: TGTGCCAGCGCCCGGGACAGAGATGACGAGCAGTACTTC.

This rearrangement joins TRBV30 to TRBJ1-2; tentatively, D is TRBD1 (6 bases). CDR3 length: 14 amino acids. V was pared by 4 bases and J by 4 bases, with 16 bases between. Germline CDR1 reads GTSNPN; CDR2 reads SVGIG (reference sequence). CDR3 amino acids: CAWNMQGKVYGYTF. The CDR3 nucleotides read TGTGCCTGGAATATGCAGGGGAAAGTCTATGGCTACACCTTC.